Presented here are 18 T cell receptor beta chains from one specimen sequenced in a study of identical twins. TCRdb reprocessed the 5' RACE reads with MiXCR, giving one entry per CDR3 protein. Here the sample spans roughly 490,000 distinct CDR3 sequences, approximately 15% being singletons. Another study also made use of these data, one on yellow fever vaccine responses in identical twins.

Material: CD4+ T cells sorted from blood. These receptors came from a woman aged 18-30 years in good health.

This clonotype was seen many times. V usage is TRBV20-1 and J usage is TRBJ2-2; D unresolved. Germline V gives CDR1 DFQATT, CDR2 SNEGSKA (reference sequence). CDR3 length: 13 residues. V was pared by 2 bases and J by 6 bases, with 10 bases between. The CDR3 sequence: CSARSTPAGELFF. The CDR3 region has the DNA TGCAGTGCTAGATCGACTCCGGCCGGGGAGCTGTTTTTT.

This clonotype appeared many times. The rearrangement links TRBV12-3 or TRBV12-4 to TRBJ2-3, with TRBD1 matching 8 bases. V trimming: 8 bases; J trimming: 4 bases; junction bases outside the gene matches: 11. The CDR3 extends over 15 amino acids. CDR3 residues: CASEQGASGPDTQYF. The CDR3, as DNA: TGTGCCAGCGAGCAGGGGGCCTCAGGGCCAGATACGCAGTATTTT.

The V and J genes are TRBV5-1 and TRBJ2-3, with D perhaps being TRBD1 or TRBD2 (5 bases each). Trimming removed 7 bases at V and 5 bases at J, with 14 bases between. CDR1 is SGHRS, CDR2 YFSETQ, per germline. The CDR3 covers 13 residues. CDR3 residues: CASGDPKGDTQYF. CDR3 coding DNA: TGCGCCAGCGGGGACCCAAAAGGAGATACGCAGTATTTT.

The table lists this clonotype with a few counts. CDR3 region: CSVRGGLDHEQFF. The CDR3 nucleotides read TGCAGCGTTAGGGGCGGGCTAGACCATGAGCAGTTCTTC. The chain carries TRBV29-1 and TRBJ2-1, with D possibly being TRBD1 or TRBD2 (5 bases each). The V end lost 5 bases, the J end lost 8 bases, and 16 bases lay between the germline ends. Per germline, CDR1 SQVTM and CDR2 ANQGSEA. The CDR3 contains 13 residues.

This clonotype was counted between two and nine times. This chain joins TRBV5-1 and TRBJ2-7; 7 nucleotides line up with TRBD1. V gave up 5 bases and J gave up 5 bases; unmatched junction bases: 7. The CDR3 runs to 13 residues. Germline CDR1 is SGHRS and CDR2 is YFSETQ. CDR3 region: CASRTGTDNEQYF. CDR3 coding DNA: TGCGCCAGCAGGACCGGGACAGATAACGAGCAGTACTTC.

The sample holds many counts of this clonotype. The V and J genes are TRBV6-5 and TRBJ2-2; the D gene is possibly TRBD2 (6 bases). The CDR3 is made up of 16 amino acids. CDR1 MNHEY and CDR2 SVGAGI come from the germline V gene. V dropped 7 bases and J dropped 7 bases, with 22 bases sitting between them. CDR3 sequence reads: CASNVLAGKGVGELFF. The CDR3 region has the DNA TGTGCCAGCAATGTACTAGCTGGGAAAGGGGTCGGGGAGCTGTTTTTT.

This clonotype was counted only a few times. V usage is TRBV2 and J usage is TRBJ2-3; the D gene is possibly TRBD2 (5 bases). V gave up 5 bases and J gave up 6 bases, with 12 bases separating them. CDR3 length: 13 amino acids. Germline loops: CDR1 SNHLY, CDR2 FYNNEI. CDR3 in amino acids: CASSPGLLDTQYF. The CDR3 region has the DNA TGTGCCAGCAGTCCCGGACTTCTGGATACGCAGTATTTT.

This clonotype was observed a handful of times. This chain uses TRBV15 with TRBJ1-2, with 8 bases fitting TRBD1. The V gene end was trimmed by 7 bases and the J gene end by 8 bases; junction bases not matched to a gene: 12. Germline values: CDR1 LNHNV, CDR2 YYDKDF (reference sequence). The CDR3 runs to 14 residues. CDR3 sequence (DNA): TGTGCCACCAACGGAGGGCAGGGGGCTAGAGGCTACACCTTC. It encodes CATNGGQGARGYTF.

CDR3 nucleotides: TGTGCCAGCAGCCAAGAGGCGGCCCTAGCGGGGGGTGGAGAGACCCAGTACTTC. This encodes CASSQEAALAGGGETQYF. The chain recombines TRBV4-2 with TRBJ2-5; 11 nucleotides align to TRBD2. The CDR3 loop spans 18 amino acids. Losses at the gene ends were 0 bases for V and 4 bases for J; bases not matched to a gene: 10. Germline CDR1 reads LGHNA; CDR2 reads YNFKEQ.

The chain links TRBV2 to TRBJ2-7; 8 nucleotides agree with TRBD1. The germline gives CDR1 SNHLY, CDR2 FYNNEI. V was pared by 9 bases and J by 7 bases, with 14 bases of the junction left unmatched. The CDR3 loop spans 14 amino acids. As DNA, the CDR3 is TGTGCCAGTCAATCCTCCGGGACAGGACGGGAGCAGTACTTC. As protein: CASQSSGTGREQYF. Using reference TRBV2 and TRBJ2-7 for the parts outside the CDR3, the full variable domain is EPEVTQTPSHQVTQMGQEVILRCVPISNHLYFYWYRQILGQKVEFLVSFYNNEISEKSEIFDDQFSVERPDGSNFTLKIRSTKLEDSAMYFCASQSSGTGREQYFGPGTRLTVT.

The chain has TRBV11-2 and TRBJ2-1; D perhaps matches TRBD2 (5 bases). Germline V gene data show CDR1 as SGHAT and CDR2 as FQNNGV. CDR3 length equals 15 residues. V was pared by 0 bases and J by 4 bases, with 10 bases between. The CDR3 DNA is TGTGCCAGCAGCTTAGATCGGGCGGGTTACAATGAGCAGTTCTTC. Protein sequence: CASSLDRAGYNEQFF.

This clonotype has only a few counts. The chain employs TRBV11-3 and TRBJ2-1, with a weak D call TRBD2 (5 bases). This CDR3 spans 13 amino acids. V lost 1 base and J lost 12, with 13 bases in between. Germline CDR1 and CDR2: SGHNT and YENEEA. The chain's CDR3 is CASSLGAGVGQFF. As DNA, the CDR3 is TGTGCCAGCAGCTTAGGTGCCGGGGTCGGGCAGTTCTTC.

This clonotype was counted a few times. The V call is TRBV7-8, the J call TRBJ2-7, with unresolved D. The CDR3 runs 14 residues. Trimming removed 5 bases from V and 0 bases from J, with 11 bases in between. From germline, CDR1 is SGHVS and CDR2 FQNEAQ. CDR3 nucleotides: TGTGCCAGCAGCGAGGCGGAAACCTCCTACGAGCAGTACTTC. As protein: CASSEAETSYEQYF.

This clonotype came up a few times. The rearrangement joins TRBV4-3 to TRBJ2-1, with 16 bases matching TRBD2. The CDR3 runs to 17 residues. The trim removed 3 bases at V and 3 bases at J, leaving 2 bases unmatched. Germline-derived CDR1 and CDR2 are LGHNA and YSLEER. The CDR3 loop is CASSHGTSGRDYNEQFF. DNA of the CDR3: TGCGCCAGCAGCCACGGGACTAGCGGGAGGGACTACAATGAGCAGTTCTTC.

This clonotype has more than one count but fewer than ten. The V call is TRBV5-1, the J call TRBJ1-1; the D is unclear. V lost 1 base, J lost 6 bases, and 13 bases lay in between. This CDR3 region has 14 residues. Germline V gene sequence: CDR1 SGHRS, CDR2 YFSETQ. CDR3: CASSLRLETPEAFF. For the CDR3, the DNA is TGCGCCAGCAGCTTGAGATTAGAGACCCCTGAAGCTTTCTTT.

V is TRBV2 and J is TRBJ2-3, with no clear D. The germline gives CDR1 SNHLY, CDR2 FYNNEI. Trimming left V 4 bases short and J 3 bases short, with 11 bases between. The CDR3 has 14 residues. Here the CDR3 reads CASSVQEGTDTQYF. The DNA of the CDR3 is TGTGCCAGCAGTGTCCAAGAAGGGACAGATACGCAGTATTTT.

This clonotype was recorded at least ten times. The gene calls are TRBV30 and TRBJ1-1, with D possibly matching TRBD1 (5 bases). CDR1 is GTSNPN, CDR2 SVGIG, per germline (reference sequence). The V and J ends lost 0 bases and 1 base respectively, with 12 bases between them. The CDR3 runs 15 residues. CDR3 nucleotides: TGTGCCTGGAGTGTAACCAGGGCCCAGAACACTGAAGCTTTCTTT. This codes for CAWSVTRAQNTEAFF.

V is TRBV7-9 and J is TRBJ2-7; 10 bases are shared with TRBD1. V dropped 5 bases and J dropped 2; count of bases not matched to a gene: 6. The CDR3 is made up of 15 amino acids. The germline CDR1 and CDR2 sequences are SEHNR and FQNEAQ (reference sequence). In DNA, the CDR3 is TGTGCCAGCAGCCCCTGGACAGGGGGGACCTACGAGCAGTACTTC. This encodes CASSPWTGGTYEQYF.